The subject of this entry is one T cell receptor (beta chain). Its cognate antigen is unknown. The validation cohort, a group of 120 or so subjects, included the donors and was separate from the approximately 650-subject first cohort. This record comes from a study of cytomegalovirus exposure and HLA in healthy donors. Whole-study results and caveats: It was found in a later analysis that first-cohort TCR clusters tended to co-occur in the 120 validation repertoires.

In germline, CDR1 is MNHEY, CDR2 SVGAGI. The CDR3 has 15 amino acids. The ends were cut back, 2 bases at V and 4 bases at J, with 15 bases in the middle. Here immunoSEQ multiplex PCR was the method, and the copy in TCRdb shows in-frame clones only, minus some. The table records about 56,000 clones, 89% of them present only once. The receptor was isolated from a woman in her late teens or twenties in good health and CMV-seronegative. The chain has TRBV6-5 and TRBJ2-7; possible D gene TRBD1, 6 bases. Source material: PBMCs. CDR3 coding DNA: TGTGCCAGCAGTTACGCGGGCAGGGGCGGGTACGAGCAGTACTTC. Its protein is CASSYAGRGGYEQYF.